This TCR beta chain was identified during a study of cytomegalovirus exposure and HLA in healthy donors. Details on this clone: A read error may produce the germline difference seen at one junction end.

The germline CDR1 and CDR2 sequences are SSHAT and FNYEAQ (reference sequence). The CDR3 has 13 amino acids. 60 Vbeta and 13 Jbeta primers were used in PCR. The table came from immunoSEQ multiplex PCR; TCRdb's copy has only in-frame clones and leaves some out. The table has under 150,000 clones, around three quarters seen once. The chain uses TRBV7-7 and TRBJ1-1; the D gene is possibly TRBD1 (6 bases). Material for sequencing was PBMCs. This clonotype was sampled from a man between 40 and 49 years old in good health and CMV-seropositive. CDR3: CASSWTVNTEAFF. CDR3 DNA sequence: TGTGCTAGCAGCTGGACAGTCAACACTGAAGCTTTCTTT.